Listed here are 29 T cell receptor beta chains from one sample, sequenced in a study of blood T cell repertoires in COVID-19. The method was immunoSEQ multiplex PCR; TCRdb's version includes in-frame clones alone and lacks a portion of them. This table has over 250,000 clones, approximately 85% appearing once. Input material: peripheral blood. These receptors were taken from a human donor in a cohort sampled during active COVID-19.

This clone appeared a single time. The J gene is TRBJ2-7, the V gene TRBV5-4; tentative D call: TRBD2 (6 bases). Germline assignment: CDR1 SGHNT and CDR2 YYREEE (reference sequence). The CDR3 is 15 amino acids. V was cut by 0 bases and J by 6 bases, with 16 bases left in between. CDR3 nucleotide sequence: TGTGCCAGCAGCTTGGCTGGCGGGATAAGGCCCGAGCAGTACTTC. Encoded protein: CASSLAGGIRPEQYF.

The chain is built from TRBV7-9 and TRBJ1-1; TRBD1 might be the D (5 bases). Germline CDR1 is SEHNR and CDR2 is FQNEAQ (reference sequence). The CDR3 is 14 residues long. The V end was cut by 6 bases, the J end by 6 bases, with 17 bases between. The CDR3 DNA reads TGTGCCAGCAGTACCTCCGGACAAAGTGCTGAAGCTTTCTTT. Protein: CASSTSGQSAEAFF.

The chain recombines TRBV7-9 with TRBJ2-1, with 7 bases fitting TRBD2. Germline V gene lookup returns CDR1 SEHNR and CDR2 FQNEAQ (reference sequence). CDR3 size: 14 residues. J lost 4 bases, V lost 5 bases, and 5 bases had no gene match. The CDR3 DNA follows: TGTGCCAGCAGCCGAGCTAGCGGTTACAATGAGCAGTTCTTC. Its translation: CASSRASGYNEQFF.

J is TRBJ2-1 and V is TRBV4-2; tentative D call: TRBD1 (6 bases). The germline V and J ends were trimmed by 0 bases and 8 bases, with 17 bases remaining between them. CDR1 is LGHNA and CDR2 is YNFKEQ in the germline V gene. The CDR3 covers 16 residues. CDR3 nucleotide sequence: TGTGCCAGCAGCCAAGATCATACTAGGGGGTGGGATGAGCAGTTCTTC. The encoded protein is CASSQDHTRGWDEQFF.

J is TRBJ1-1 and V is TRBV24-1; unclear D gene. This CDR3 has 14 amino acids. Trimming stripped 8 bases from V and 1 base from J, with 13 bases between. Per germline, CDR1 KGHDR and CDR2 SFDVKD. CDR3 in DNA: TGTGCCACCAACCTTCAACAGCCGAACACTGAAGCTTTCTTT. The encoded protein is CATNLQQPNTEAFF.

The rearrangement uses TRBV5-1 and TRBJ2-5; D ambiguous. The CDR3 covers 13 residues. The V gene lost 3 bases and the J gene lost 5 bases, with 11 bases spanning the gap. The germline V gene encodes CDR1 SGHRS and CDR2 YFSETQ. The CDR3 DNA sequence: TGCGCCAGCAGCTCCACGGTCGGGGAGACCCAGTACTTC. The encoded protein is CASSSTVGETQYF.

The rearrangement links TRBV4-3 to TRBJ2-5, with 8 bases lining up with TRBD2. V lost 5 bases and J lost 4; bases outside the gene matches: 3. The germline V gene encodes CDR1 LGHNA and CDR2 YSLEER. This CDR3 comprises 13 residues. The CDR3 bases are TGCGCCAGCAGCAGAGGACTAGCAGAGACCCAGTACTTC. Translated, it gives CASSRGLAETQYF.

The chain has TRBV5-4 and TRBJ2-5; 8 nucleotides match TRBD1. The CDR3 extends over 15 amino acids. V lost 0 bases, J lost 1 base, and 2 bases stayed unmatched. CDR1 and CDR2 (germline): SGHNT, YYREEE (reference sequence). CDR3 amino acids: CASSLDDRGQETQYF. CDR3 in DNA: TGTGCCAGCAGCTTGGATGACAGGGGCCAAGAGACCCAGTACTTC.

The genes are TRBV19 and TRBJ2-1; 10 nucleotides agree with TRBD1. This CDR3 region has 13 residues. Germline CDR1 LNHDA, CDR2 SQIVND (reference sequence). Trimming cost V 5 bases and J 8 bases; bases outside gene matches: 3. The CDR3 is CASSLDRGDEQFF. CDR3 nucleotide sequence: TGTGCCAGTAGTTTGGACAGGGGGGATGAGCAGTTCTTC.

This chain joins TRBV7-2 and TRBJ2-7, with 9 bases matching TRBD1. The CDR3 is 12 residues long. Trimming took 1 base from V and 9 from J; bases not matched to a gene: 1. In germline, CDR1 is SGHTA, CDR2 FQGNSA. CDR3 sequence (DNA): TGTGCCAGCAGCTTAGACAGGGGGCGGCAGTACTTC. This encodes CASSLDRGRQYF.

The chain links TRBV28 to TRBJ1-1; maybe TRBD1 (5 bases). The CDR3 sequence is 17 residues long. The V gene's germline CDR1 is MDHEN and CDR2 SYDVKM. V was pared by 1 base and J by 4 bases, with 19 bases between. As DNA, the CDR3 is TGTGCCAGCAGTTTATATGGCCGGGGGAGACGGGGCACTGAAGCTTTCTTT. The encoded protein is CASSLYGRGRRGTEAFF.

The rearrangement links TRBV28 to TRBJ2-1; D gene ambiguous. V dropped 8 bases and J dropped 1 base, with 6 bases sitting between them. CDR1 is MDHEN, CDR2 SYDVKM, per germline. The CDR3 loop spans 12 amino acids. CDR3 sequence: CASSASYNEQFF. The CDR3 DNA sequence: TGTGCCAGCTCAGCGTCCTACAATGAGCAGTTCTTC.

This clone was picked up one time. The genes are TRBV18 and TRBJ2-5, with a weak D call TRBD1 (6 bases). CDR1 and CDR2 (germline): KGHSH, LQKENI. The germline V and J ends were trimmed by 4 bases and 1 base, with 7 bases remaining between them. There are 13 residues in the CDR3. The CDR3 bases are TGTGCCAGCTCACGGACAGTCCAAGAGACCCAGTACTTC. Translation gives CASSRTVQETQYF.

J is TRBJ1-1 and V is TRBV2; tentative D call: TRBD1 (5 bases). Trimming pared 2 bases from V and 5 bases from J, leaving 12 bases between. The CDR3 loop spans 14 amino acids. The germline gives CDR1 SNHLY, CDR2 FYNNEI. CDR3 sequence: CASSELWGRTEAFF. As DNA, the CDR3 is TGTGCCAGCAGTGAATTGTGGGGGAGGACTGAAGCTTTCTTT.

This sequence joins TRBV7-2 and TRBJ2-1; possibly TRBD2 for D (5 bases). V dropped 5 bases and J dropped 10 bases, with 21 bases sitting between them. Germline CDR1 SGHTA, CDR2 FQGNSA. The CDR3 has 15 amino acids. The CDR3 coding sequence is TGTGCCAGCAGCCCTAGCTCTTTGGCCGGGTCCGAGCAGTTCTTC. This gives the protein CASSPSSLAGSEQFF.

Only one count was recorded for this clone. The rearrangement joins TRBV18 to TRBJ1-2; D not resolved. The length of the CDR3 is 14 residues. Germline V CDR1 and CDR2: KGHSH, LQKENI. V lost 2 bases, J lost 0 bases, and 7 bases lay in between. CDR3 nucleotide sequence: TGTGCCAGCTCACCAGACGGAGCTAACTATGGCTACACCTTC. This codes for CASSPDGANYGYTF.

The V call is TRBV12-3 or TRBV12-4, the J call TRBJ1-2; D may be TRBD1 (5 bases). This CDR3 is 13 amino acids long. The V end lost 3 bases, the J end lost 4 bases, and 9 bases lay between the germline ends. CDR3 sequence (DNA): TGTGCCAGCAGTTTCCGACAGTTCTATGGCTACACCTTC. This gives the protein CASSFRQFYGYTF.

The rearrangement uses TRBV30 and TRBJ2-7, with TRBD2 as a possible D gene (5 bases). The V end was cut by 2 bases, the J end by 4 bases, with 18 bases between. Per the germline V gene, CDR1 is GTSNPN and CDR2 is SVGIG (reference sequence). This CDR3 has 15 residues. CDR3: CAWSPPISERYEQYF. In DNA, the CDR3 is TGTGCCTGGAGTCCCCCAATTAGCGAACGTTACGAGCAGTACTTC.

This rearrangement joins TRBV28 to TRBJ1-4, with 9 bases matching TRBD1. CDR1 and CDR2 from the germline V gene are MDHEN and SYDVKM. V gave up 4 bases and J gave up 5 bases; unmatched junction bases: 8. This CDR3 spans 16 amino acids. The CDR3 DNA follows: TGTGCCAGCAGTTCCTCCGGGACAGGGAAAAATGAAAAACTGTTTTTT. Translated: CASSSSGTGKNEKLFF.

The chain links TRBV28 to TRBJ1-2, with D possibly matching TRBD1 (5 bases). Trimming stripped 5 bases from V and 3 bases from J, with 7 bases between. CDR3 length: 12 amino acids. From germline, CDR1 is MDHEN and CDR2 SYDVKM. In DNA, the CDR3 is TGTGCCAGCAGTCAGGGATACTATGGCTACACCTTC. It specifies CASSQGYYGYTF.

The chain joins TRBV7-9 to TRBJ2-5; 8 bases match TRBD2. CDR3 length equals 16 residues. J gave up 2 bases and V 2 bases, and 7 bases lay outside the gene matches. Germline CDR1 reads SEHNR; CDR2 reads FQNEAQ (reference sequence). CDR3 DNA: TGTGCCAGCAGCTTATATCAACGCGGGGGGCAAGAGACCCAGTACTTC. Its translation: CASSLYQRGGQETQYF.

J is TRBJ1-4 and V is TRBV19; D perhaps matches TRBD1 (5 bases). The length of the CDR3 is 15 residues. Deletions cut 7 bases from V and 4 bases from J, with 16 bases between. CDR1 and CDR2 from the germline V gene are LNHDA and SQIVND (reference sequence). The CDR3 DNA is TGTGCCAGTACCCTTGGGCAGGGCATTAATGAAAAACTGTTTTTT. Protein product: CASTLGQGINEKLFF.

J is TRBJ1-1 and V is TRBV6-5; D call uncertain. Germline V gene data show CDR1 as MNHEY and CDR2 as SVGAGI. V lost 4 bases and J lost 4, with 19 bases in between. CDR3 length: 16 amino acids. The CDR3 is CASSSVAGGEGTEAFF. CDR3 DNA: TGTGCCAGCAGTTCGGTGGCAGGAGGAGAAGGCACTGAAGCTTTCTTT.

The genes are TRBV6-5 and TRBJ2-7, with D maybe TRBD1 (6 bases). The CDR3 sequence is 13 residues long. In germline, CDR1 is MNHEY, CDR2 SVGAGI. With 6 bases removed from V and 6 bases from J, the gap between germline ends came to 15 bases. CDR3 coding DNA: TGTGCCAGCAGACAGGGAAGGGCTGCCGAGCAGTACTTC. Residues: CASRQGRAAEQYF.

The chain carries TRBV3-1 (or the pseudogene TRBV3-2) and TRBJ2-5; no reliable D call. V was shortened by 0 bases and J by 6 bases, with 5 bases between the two germline ends. The germline V gene has CDR1 LGHDT and CDR2 YNNKEL (reference sequence). The CDR3 has 12 amino acids. The CDR3 spells CASSQEQKTQYF. CDR3 nucleotide sequence: TGTGCCAGCAGCCAAGAGCAGAAGACCCAGTACTTC.

Comments on this clone: Other nucleotide sequences from this sample produce the same CDR3. This rearrangement joins TRBV6-5 to TRBJ1-2, with D uncertain. V gave up 6 bases and J gave up 5 bases, with 10 bases separating them. Germline V CDR1 and CDR2: MNHEY, SVGAGI. This CDR3 comprises 12 residues. CDR3 region: CASRSTGYGYTF. The CDR3 bases are TGTGCCAGCAGGAGCACGGGGTATGGCTACACCTTC.

V is TRBV30 and J is TRBJ1-2; weak D call: TRBD1 (6 bases). Germline-derived CDR1 and CDR2 are GTSNPN and SVGIG (reference sequence). The V and J ends lost 1 base and 7 bases respectively, with 10 bases between them. CDR3 size: 12 residues. CDR3: CAWSENRVGYTF. The CDR3 coding sequence is TGTGCCTGGAGTGAAAACAGGGTTGGCTACACCTTC.

The V call is TRBV7-9, the J call TRBJ1-2; weak D call: TRBD1 (6 bases). Deletions cut 2 bases from V and 8 bases from J, with 12 bases between. In germline, CDR1 is SEHNR, CDR2 FQNEAQ (reference sequence). CDR3 length: 13 residues. DNA for the CDR3: TGTGCCAGCAGCTTATGGGGGCAGGAAGGCTACACCTTC. Its translation: CASSLWGQEGYTF.

The DNA for the CDR3 is TGTGCCAGCAGAAAATACCTCACCGGGGGGGGGACTGAAGCTTTCTTT. Amino acids: CASRKYLTGGGTEAFF. This sequence joins TRBV7-9 and TRBJ1-1; perhaps TRBD1 as D (5 bases). This CDR3 region has 16 residues. V was shortened by 6 bases and J by 5 bases, with 22 bases between the two germline ends. In germline, CDR1 is SEHNR, CDR2 FQNEAQ (reference sequence).